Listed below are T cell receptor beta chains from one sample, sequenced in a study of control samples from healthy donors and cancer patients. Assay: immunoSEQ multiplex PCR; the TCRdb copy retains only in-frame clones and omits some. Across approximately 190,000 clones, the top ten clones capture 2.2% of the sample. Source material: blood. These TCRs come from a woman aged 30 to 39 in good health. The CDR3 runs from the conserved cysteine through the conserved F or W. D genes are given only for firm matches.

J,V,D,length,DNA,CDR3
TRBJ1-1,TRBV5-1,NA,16,TGCGCCAGCAGCTTGATTTTTCAGACAGTCGACTCAGAAGCTTTCTTT,CASSLIFQTVDSEAFF
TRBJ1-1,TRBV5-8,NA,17,TGTGCCAGCACCCCCATGCGGAGCAGCTTAATGAACACTGAAGCTTTCTTT,CASTPMRSSLMNTEAFF
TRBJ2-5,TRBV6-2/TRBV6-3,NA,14,TGTGCCAGCAGTTATCAGGCAGGGACAGAGACCCAGTACTTC,CASSYQAGTETQYF
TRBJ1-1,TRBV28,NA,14,TGTGCCAGCAGTTTTTATAGGGCGAACACTGAAGCTTTCTTT,CASSFYRANTEAFF
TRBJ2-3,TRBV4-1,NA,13,TGCGCCAGCAGCCAGGACTGGTTGGATACGCAGTATTTT,CASSQDWLDTQYF
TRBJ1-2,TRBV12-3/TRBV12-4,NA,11,TGTGCCAGCTCCGAACGCGGTGGCTACACCTTC,CASSERGGYTF
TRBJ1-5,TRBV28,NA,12,TGTGCCAGCCTAGGTAGCCCTCAGCCCCAGCATTTT,CASLGSPQPQHF
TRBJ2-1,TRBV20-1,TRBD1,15,TGCAGTGCTAATGACAGGGTAGGGCGGTACAATGAGCAGTTCTTC,CSANDRVGRYNEQFF
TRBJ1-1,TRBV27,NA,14,TGTGCCAGCTTGGGGGGCGGGGGGAACACTGAAGCTTTCTTT,CASLGGGGNTEAFF
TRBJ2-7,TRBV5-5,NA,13,TGTGCCAGCAGCCTTCACAGGGACTACGAGCAGTACTTC,CASSLHRDYEQYF
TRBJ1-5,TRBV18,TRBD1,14,TGTGCCAGCTCCGAGGACAGGGTTGGCCAGCCCCAGCATTTT,CASSEDRVGQPQHF
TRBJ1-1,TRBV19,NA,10,TGTGCCAGTAGTCGGGGTGAAGCTTTCTTT,CASSRGEAFF
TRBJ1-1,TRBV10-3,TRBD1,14,TGTGCCATCAGGGGGACAGGGGAGGTCACTGAAGCTTTCTTT,CAIRGTGEVTEAFF
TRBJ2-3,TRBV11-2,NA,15,TGTGCCAGCAGCCCGGGACTGACCTACACAGATACGCAGTATTTT,CASSPGLTYTDTQYF
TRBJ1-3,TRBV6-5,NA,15,TGTGCCAGCAGTTACTCTGGAGAGCAGGGAAACACCATATATTTT,CASSYSGEQGNTIYF
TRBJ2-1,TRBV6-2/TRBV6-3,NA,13,TGTGCCAGCAGTTACGGTTTTCTCAATGAGCAGTTCTTC,CASSYGFLNEQFF
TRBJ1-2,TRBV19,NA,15,TGTGCCAGTAGAAGGGGGTCCTCCGAAAATTATGGCTACACCTTC,CASRRGSSENYGYTF
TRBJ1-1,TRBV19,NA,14,TGTGCCAGTAGTCTAGGCAGTTCTAGCACTGAAGCTTTCTTT,CASSLGSSSTEAFF
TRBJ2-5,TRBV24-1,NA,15,TGTGCCACCAGTGATTGGAGGCAGAACCAAGAGACCCAGTACTTC,CATSDWRQNQETQYF
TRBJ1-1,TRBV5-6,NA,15,TGTGCCAGCAGCTTGGATGGGAGCGGAAGCACTGAAGCTTTCTTT,CASSLDGSGSTEAFF
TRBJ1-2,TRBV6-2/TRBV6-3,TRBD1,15,TGTGCCAGCAGCCGAGACAGGGCGAGTACCTATGGCTACACCTTC,CASSRDRASTYGYTF
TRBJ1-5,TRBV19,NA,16,TGTGCCAGTAGTATTTTGCAGACTTATGGCAATCAGCCCCAGCATTTT,CASSILQTYGNQPQHF
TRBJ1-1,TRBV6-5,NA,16,TGTGCCAGCAGTTACTCGCAGGGGAGGATGAACACTGAAGCTTTCTTT,CASSYSQGRMNTEAFF
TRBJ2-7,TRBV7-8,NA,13,TGTGCCAGCAGCTCAGGAAGTTTCTACGAGCAGTACTTC,CASSSGSFYEQYF
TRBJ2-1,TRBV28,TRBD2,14,TGTGCCAGCAGTTTCGATCGGGGGGGCGATGAGCAGTTCTTC,CASSFDRGGDEQFF
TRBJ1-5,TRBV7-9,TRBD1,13,TGTGCCAGCAGTACAGGGGACAGCCAGCCCCAGCATTTT,CASSTGDSQPQHF
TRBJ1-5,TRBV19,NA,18,TGTGCCAGTAGTATCCTTAACCGACAGCTCCATAACAATCAGCCCCAGCATTTT,CASSILNRQLHNNQPQHF
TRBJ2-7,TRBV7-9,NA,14,TGTGCCAGCAGCTTAGGCGGCGGATACTACGAGCAGTACTTC,CASSLGGGYYEQYF